The 9 T cell receptor beta chains below were found in one sample sequenced in a study of radiation and T cells in renal cell carcinoma. As to time point: blood 4 weeks post-SBRT, at nephrectomy. As for treatment: 15 Gy SBRT to primary tumor, nephrectomy 4 weeks later. The method was immunoSEQ multiplex PCR; TCRdb's version includes in-frame clones alone and lacks a portion of them. Among 140,000 or so clones listed, about 88% were seen once. The sequenced sample was blood, obtained from a patient whose treatment included radiotherapy and nephrectomy. These receptors were collected from a woman between 45 and 60 years old with renal cell carcinoma.

CDR3 sequence: CASSLGFGAGQFF. In DNA, the CDR3 is TGTGCCAGCAGCTTGGGGTTTGGAGCGGGTCAGTTCTTC. The chain combines TRBV7-2 with TRBJ2-1, with a possible D match to TRBD2 (6 bases). The CDR3 length is 13 residues. Per the germline V gene, CDR1 is SGHTA and CDR2 is FQGNSA. V was trimmed by 3 bases and J by 13 bases, leaving 16 bases between them.

CDR3 bases: TGTGCCAGCTCACCACCCGGGGGGGCCAGGACCAAAAACATTCAGTACTTC. Amino acids: CASSPPGGARTKNIQYF. The chain combines TRBV18 with TRBJ2-4, with 8 bases that match TRBD2. Germline V gives CDR1 KGHSH, CDR2 LQKENI. CDR3 size: 17 residues. The trim removed 0 bases at V and 2 bases at J, leaving 6 bases unmatched.

V and J are TRBV20-1 and TRBJ2-5, with a weak D call TRBD1 (6 bases). The CDR3 runs 11 residues. Germline V gene data show CDR1 as DFQATT and CDR2 as SNEGSKA (reference sequence). CDR3 DNA sequence: TGCAGCCCAGGGGCTGGCGGGACCCAGTACTTC. This encodes CSPGAGGTQYF.

The rearrangement joins TRBV27 to TRBJ2-7; no definite D call. V dropped 4 bases and J dropped 6 bases, with 13 bases sitting between them. CDR1 MNHEY and CDR2 SMNVEV come from the germline V gene (reference sequence). This CDR3 is built from 13 residues. DNA of the CDR3: TGTGCCAGCAGTTCCCCCCAGGTGCGCGAGCAGTACTTC. Translated: CASSSPQVREQYF.

This chain uses TRBV9 with TRBJ2-3; D may be TRBD2 (5 bases). The CDR3 loop spans 14 amino acids. The germline CDR1 and CDR2 sequences are SGDLS and YYNGEE. V dropped 2 bases and J dropped 0 bases, with 7 bases sitting between them. Here the CDR3 reads CASSVGGSTDTQYF. Written as DNA, the CDR3 is TGTGCCAGCAGCGTTGGAGGCAGCACAGATACGCAGTATTTT.

This chain links TRBV29-1 with TRBJ1-5; D unresolved. Germline CDR1 reads SQVTM; CDR2 reads ANQGSEA. CDR3 length: 14 residues. Trimming stripped 0 bases from V and 7 bases from J, with 13 bases between. The CDR3 loop reads CSVEDGQVGQPQHF. As DNA, the CDR3 is TGCAGCGTTGAAGATGGGCAGGTAGGCCAGCCCCAGCATTTT.

V and J are TRBV7-2 and TRBJ1-1; a possible D gene is TRBD1 (5 bases). The CDR3 is 12 amino acids. Per the germline V gene, CDR1 is SGHTA and CDR2 is FQGNSA. V lost 5 bases and J lost 12, with 16 bases in between. CDR3 in DNA: TGTGCCAGCAGCCCCTTAGCGGGGCAATCTTTCTTT. Its protein is CASSPLAGQSFF.

V is TRBV7-9 and J is TRBJ2-7, with 10 bases matching TRBD1. The CDR3 is 15 residues long. Germline CDR1 and CDR2: SEHNR and FQNEAQ (reference sequence). The V and J ends lost 4 bases and 1 base, in that order; junction bases with no gene match: 4. CDR3 sequence: CASSWGTGASYEQYF. CDR3 coding DNA: TGTGCCAGCAGCTGGGGGACAGGGGCATCCTACGAGCAGTACTTC.

This clone was detected only once. The chain couples TRBV4-3 to TRBJ2-6; possibly TRBD1 for D (5 bases). In germline, CDR1 is LGHNA, CDR2 YSLEER. V lost 1 base and J lost 0, with 13 bases in between. The CDR3 contains 18 residues. Here the CDR3 DNA reads TGCGCCAGCAGCCAAGGACAGCTACCCAGCTCTGGGGCCAACGTCCTGACTTTC. This gives the protein CASSQGQLPSSGANVLTF.